Shown below are 20 T cell receptor beta chains from a single sample sequenced in a study of blood T cells in healthy people across ages. A J-beta primer mix and a sample-barcoded 5' primer were used in a second PCR of roughly 6 to 11 cycles. MiXCR, applied by TCRdb to the 5' RACE reads, yields one record per CDR3 protein. The sample consists of about 1.8 million distinct CDR3 sequences, just under 50% of them appearing once. Sequenced input: blood. The receptors come from a woman in her 40s in good health.

The gene calls are TRBV6-5 and TRBJ1-1, with a weak D call TRBD1 (5 bases). The germline V and J ends were trimmed by 2 bases and 0 bases, with 10 bases remaining between them. CDR3 length: 15 residues. Germline loops: CDR1 MNHEY, CDR2 SVGAGI. The CDR3 DNA reads TGTGCCAGCAGTTACGGGCCGGGACTGAACACTGAAGCTTTCTTT. Protein product: CASSYGPGLNTEAFF.

This clonotype was observed a handful of times. The chain joins TRBV12-3 or TRBV12-4 to TRBJ1-6; D uncertain. This CDR3 is built from 12 residues. The V gene lost 8 bases and the J gene lost 6 bases, with 8 bases spanning the gap. The CDR3 DNA sequence: TGTGCCAGCGGGAGACCTAATTCACCCCTCCACTTT. This sequence encodes CASGRPNSPLHF.

The chain is built from TRBV28 and TRBJ1-3, with 9 bases that match TRBD1. There are 15 residues in the CDR3. The junction had 8 bases not matched to a gene; V was cut back by 4 bases and J by 7 bases. CDR1 and CDR2 (germline): MDHEN, SYDVKM. CDR3 coding DNA: TGTGCCAGCAGTTCTCCCCCCGGGACAGGGAACACCATATATTTT. As protein: CASSSPPGTGNTIYF.

CDR3 amino acids: CASRTQMWSGANVLTF. The DNA of the CDR3 is TGTGCCAGCAGAACTCAAATGTGGTCTGGGGCCAACGTCCTGACTTTC. The V gene is TRBV7-8, the J gene TRBJ2-6; D not resolved. Germline V gene sequence: CDR1 SGHVS, CDR2 FQNEAQ. Trimming shortened V by 6 bases and J by 1 base, and 13 bases separated the two germline ends. The CDR3 is 16 amino acids.

This clonotype has only a few counts. The chain carries TRBV10-1 and TRBJ2-3, with a tentative D call TRBD2 (6 bases). The CDR3 loop spans 16 amino acids. Trimming pared 3 bases from V and 4 bases from J, leaving 17 bases between. CDR1 and CDR2 from the germline V gene are WNHNN and SYGVQD (reference sequence). The DNA for the CDR3 is TGCGCCAGCAGTGATGCGGGACCCCTCTGGGCAGATACGCAGTATTTT. This sequence encodes CASSDAGPLWADTQYF.

The chain uses TRBV7-9 and TRBJ2-4, with D possibly TRBD2 on 5 matching bases. CDR1 is SEHNR, CDR2 FQNEAQ, per germline (reference sequence). The CDR3 covers 17 residues. V was cut by 1 base and J by 0 bases, with 13 bases left in between. The CDR3 DNA reads as TGTGCCAGCAGCTTAGGGGCGGGCCTCCTAGCCAAAAACATTCAGTACTTC. Translated, it gives CASSLGAGLLAKNIQYF.

This clonotype was counted at least ten times. The chain couples TRBV12-3 or TRBV12-4 to TRBJ2-4, with unresolved D. V lost 3 bases and J lost 0, with 15 bases in between. The CDR3 is 17 residues long. The CDR3 DNA follows: TGTGCCAGCAGTTTTGAGGTGCAGGAGCTAGCCAAAAACATTCAGTACTTC. As protein: CASSFEVQELAKNIQYF.

This clonotype has a handful of counts. The chain combines TRBV20-1 with TRBJ2-4; D might be TRBD1 or TRBD2, each matching 5 bases. Trimming stripped 6 bases from V and 1 base from J, with 16 bases between. The CDR3 runs 15 residues. In germline, CDR1 is DFQATT, CDR2 SNEGSKA (reference sequence). CDR3 loop: CSAPRGGPAKNIQYF. The DNA of the CDR3 is TGCAGTGCCCCGAGGGGTGGGCCGGCCAAAAACATTCAGTACTTC.

The chain has TRBV7-2 and TRBJ2-3; D is possibly TRBD2 (6 bases). The CDR3 runs to 16 residues. The V gene's germline CDR1 is SGHTA and CDR2 FQGNSA. V dropped 3 bases and J dropped 0 bases, with 13 bases sitting between them. For the CDR3, the DNA is TGTACCAGCAGCTTTCAGGGAGGTGGTAGCACAGATACGCAGTATTTT. Translation gives CTSSFQGGGSTDTQYF.

This clonotype was observed a handful of times. The rearrangement uses TRBV20-1 and TRBJ2-5; 8 bases align to TRBD1. The V and J ends lost 3 bases and 5 bases, in that order; junction bases with no gene match: 8. The CDR3 runs to 14 residues. Germline lookup yields CDR1 DFQATT and CDR2 SNEGSKA (reference sequence). The CDR3 DNA reads as TGCAGTGCTAGGGCAGGGGGCGCGGGTGAGACCCAGTACTTC. Its protein product is CSARAGGAGETQYF.

The rearrangement joins TRBV6-2 or TRBV6-3 to TRBJ2-1; 16 bases are a match to TRBD2. The CDR3 covers 17 residues. Trimming removed 5 bases from V and 13 bases from J; junction bases left unmatched: 14. Per germline, CDR1 MNHEY and CDR2 SVGEGT. The CDR3 reads CASSLHAGTSGGASQFF. In nucleotides, the CDR3 is TGTGCCAGCAGTCTCCACGCCGGGACTAGCGGGGGGGCCAGTCAGTTCTTC.

The CDR3 is CASSLQPGLAGAGETQYF. The CDR3 nucleotides read TGTGCCAGCAGCCTACAGCCGGGACTAGCGGGGGCCGGAGAGACCCAGTACTTC. The gene calls are TRBV7-8 and TRBJ2-7, with 14 bases lining up with TRBD2. The DNA end is a closer match to TRBJ2-5, so the J assignment may be wrong. The length of the CDR3 is 18 residues. The germline CDR1 and CDR2 sequences are SGHVS and FQNEAQ.

V is TRBV29-1 and J is TRBJ2-1; TRBD2 matches 9 bases. The end of the DNA is better explained by TRBJ2-7, so the J call may be wrong. Germline lookup yields CDR1 SQVTM and CDR2 ANQGSEA. The CDR3 sequence is 14 residues long. The CDR3 DNA sequence: TGCAGCGTGGCAGCGGGAGGTAGCTACAATGAGCAGTACTTC. Protein product: CSVAAGGSYNEQYF.

This clonotype was picked up a small number of times. The chain has TRBV12-3 or TRBV12-4 and TRBJ2-3, with 8 bases identical to TRBD1. With V trimmed by 4 bases and J by 5 bases, 5 bases remained unmatched. The CDR3 contains 14 residues. DNA of the CDR3: TGTGCCAGCAGTTCGACAGGGGTGTTAGATACGCAGTATTTT. Protein sequence: CASSSTGVLDTQYF.

The V call is TRBV20-1, the J call TRBJ1-2; possibly TRBD1 for D (6 bases). The CDR3 extends over 14 amino acids. The V gene's germline CDR1 is DFQATT and CDR2 SNEGSKA (reference sequence). V was shortened by 3 bases and J by 7 bases, with 18 bases between the two germline ends. Here the CDR3 DNA reads TGCAGTGCTAGGGGGGCGGCGGGAGGAGGTGGCTACACCTTC. Protein sequence: CSARGAAGGGGYTF.

The chain has TRBV12-5 and TRBJ2-7; no reliable D call. V was shortened by 6 bases and J by 4 bases, with 10 bases between the two germline ends. Germline CDR1 is LGHNT and CDR2 is FRNRAP. The CDR3 totals 12 residues. The CDR3 loop is CASGYVNYEQYF. CDR3 coding DNA: TGTGCTAGTGGCTATGTGAATTACGAGCAGTACTTC.

The V and J genes are TRBV5-5 and TRBJ2-2; unclear D gene. V lost 3 bases to trimming and J lost 1 base, with 13 bases between them. This CDR3 has 16 amino acids. CDR1 and CDR2 (germline): SGHKS, YYEKEE (reference sequence). The CDR3 loop reads CASSSSSPGNTGELFF. CDR3 DNA: TGTGCCAGCAGCTCTTCTTCCCCCGGGAACACCGGGGAGCTGTTTTTT.

The table lists this clonotype with a count of one. The rearrangement links TRBV24-1 to TRBJ1-5; D is unclear. This CDR3 is built from 13 residues. The V gene lost 5 bases and the J gene lost 6 bases, with 10 bases spanning the gap. Germline CDR1 reads KGHDR; CDR2 reads SFDVKD. For the CDR3, the DNA is TGTGCCACCAGTGGGGAAAGTAGTCAGCCCCAGCATTTT. Translated, it gives CATSGESSQPQHF.

This rearrangement joins TRBV19 to TRBJ2-6; the D gene is possibly TRBD1 (6 bases). Germline CDR1 is LNHDA and CDR2 is SQIVND (reference sequence). The CDR3 runs to 16 residues. V was pared by 8 bases and J by 0 bases, with 14 bases between. The CDR3: CASCPGQGSGANVLTF. CDR3 sequence (DNA): TGTGCCAGTTGTCCGGGACAAGGCTCTGGGGCCAACGTCCTGACTTTC. The full variable domain, in which reference TRBV19 and TRBJ2-6 provide the parts outside the CDR3, is DGGITQSPKYLFRKEGQNVTLSCEQNLNHDAMYWYRQDPGQGLRLIYYSQIVNDFQKGDIAEGYSVSREKKESFPLTVTSAQKNPTAFYLCASCPGQGSGANVLTFGAGSRLTVL.

This clonotype was counted only a few times. The chain carries TRBV28 and TRBJ1-5; no clear D gene. The CDR3 covers 17 residues. Germline V gene sequence: CDR1 MDHEN, CDR2 SYDVKM. With 6 bases removed from V and 2 bases from J, the gap between germline ends came to 20 bases. The CDR3 protein is CASRLAVGEVGNQPQHF. The CDR3 nucleotides read TGTGCCAGCAGGCTGGCGGTCGGGGAGGTCGGCAATCAGCCCCAGCATTTT.